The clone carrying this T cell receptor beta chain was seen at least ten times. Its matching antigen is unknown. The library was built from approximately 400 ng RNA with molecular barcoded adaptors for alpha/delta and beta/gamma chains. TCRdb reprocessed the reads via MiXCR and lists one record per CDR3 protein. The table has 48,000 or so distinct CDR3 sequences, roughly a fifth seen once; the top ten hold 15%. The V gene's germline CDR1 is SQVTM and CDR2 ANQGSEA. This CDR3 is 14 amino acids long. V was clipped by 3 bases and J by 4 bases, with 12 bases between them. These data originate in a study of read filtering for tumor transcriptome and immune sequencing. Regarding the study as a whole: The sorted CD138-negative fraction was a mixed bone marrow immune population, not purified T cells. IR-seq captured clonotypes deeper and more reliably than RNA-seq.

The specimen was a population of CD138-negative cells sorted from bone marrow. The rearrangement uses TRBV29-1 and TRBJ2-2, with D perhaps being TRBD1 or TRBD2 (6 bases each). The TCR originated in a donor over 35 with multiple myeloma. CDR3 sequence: CSVEGGRSTGELFF. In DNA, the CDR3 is TGCAGCGTTGAGGGGGGCCGTTCCACCGGGGAGCTGTTTTTT.